These 13 T cell receptor beta chains were sequenced from one sample in a study of CD8+CD57+ T cells in acquired aplastic anemia. For sequencing, patients were chosen who had shown expansion of CD8+CD57+ cells by flow cytometry. TCR beta VDJ and CDR3 were profiled, and genomic DNA was the template. One entry per CDR3 protein results from TCRdb running MiXCR on the reads. This table has about 75,000 distinct CDR3 sequences, 70% appearing once. Source material: sorted CD4+, CD8+, or CD8+CD57+ T cells (not recorded which) from PBMCs. These receptor sequences come from a human donor with aplastic anemia.

This clonotype came up a few times. The rearrangement joins TRBV10-3 to TRBJ1-6; no definite D call. This CDR3 spans 14 amino acids. Germline loops: CDR1 ENHRY, CDR2 SYGVKD. The ends were cut back, 8 bases at V and 5 bases at J, with 13 bases in the middle. The CDR3 loop reads CAIANQGNNSPLHF. CDR3 coding DNA: TGTGCCATCGCGAATCAAGGCAATAATTCACCCCTCCACTTT.

The chain carries TRBV7-3 and TRBJ1-1; D not certain. V shed 5 bases and J shed 4 bases, with 11 bases lying between them. This CDR3 region has 13 residues. Germline CDR1 SGHTA, CDR2 FQGTGA. In DNA form, the CDR3 reads TGTGCCAGCAGCCTCGACTGGGGCACTGAAGCTTTCTTT. Translating gives CASSLDWGTEAFF.

The rearrangement links TRBV9 to TRBJ1-6; 7 bases line up with TRBD1. Unmatched junction bases numbered 5, after V lost 3 bases and J lost 8 bases. This CDR3 has 14 amino acids. From germline, CDR1 is SGDLS and CDR2 YYNGEE. The CDR3 nucleotides are TGTGCCAGCAGCGAGGGGGCAGGGGATTCACCCCTCCACTTT. It specifies CASSEGAGDSPLHF.

The chain uses TRBV15 and TRBJ2-3; 11 bases line up with TRBD2. Trimming at V came to 9 bases and at J to 4 bases, leaving 6 bases not matched to a gene. In germline, CDR1 is LNHNV, CDR2 YYDKDF (reference sequence). This CDR3 region has 14 residues. This CDR3 is CATLTSGMADTQYF. For the CDR3, the DNA is TGTGCCACTCTGACTAGCGGGATGGCAGATACGCAGTATTTT.

V usage is TRBV20-1 and J usage is TRBJ2-5, with TRBD1 matching over 7 bases. Germline V gene lookup returns CDR1 DFQATT and CDR2 SNEGSKA (reference sequence). V was clipped by 4 bases and J by 4 bases; unmatched bases: 6. The CDR3 covers 13 residues. Here the CDR3 DNA reads TGCAGTGCTAAGGCGACAGGGATAGAGACCCAGTACTTC. This sequence encodes CSAKATGIETQYF.

CDR3: CSAAAEGGPYEQYF. As DNA, the CDR3 is TGCAGCGCTGCGGCGGAGGGAGGTCCCTACGAGCAGTACTTC. The J gene is TRBJ2-7, the V gene TRBV29-1; D is perhaps TRBD2 (6 bases). Per germline, CDR1 SQVTM and CDR2 ANQGSEA. The V end was cut by 7 bases, the J end by 2 bases, with 18 bases between. The CDR3 spans 14 residues.

V usage is TRBV10-2 and J usage is TRBJ2-7; 14 bases fit TRBD2. CDR3 length equals 16 residues. Germline-derived CDR1 and CDR2 are WSHSY and SAAADI. V was clipped by 3 bases and J by 2 bases; unmatched bases: 3. This CDR3 is CASSDRTSGRTYEQYF. As DNA, the CDR3 is TGCGCCAGCAGTGATAGGACTAGCGGGAGGACCTACGAGCAGTACTTC.

V and J are TRBV10-1 and TRBJ2-2; 9 nucleotides agree with TRBD1. V trimming: 4 bases; J trimming: 5 bases; junction bases outside the gene matches: 11. CDR3 length equals 17 residues. Germline lookup yields CDR1 WNHNN and CDR2 SYGVQD (reference sequence). DNA for the CDR3: TGCGCCAGCAGTGCCCAGGCCGGGACAGGGTTTACCGGGGAGCTGTTTTTT. Protein sequence: CASSAQAGTGFTGELFF.

This chain connects TRBV19 to TRBJ1-2; TRBD1 agrees at 9 bases. V lost 6 bases to trimming and J lost 8 bases; unmatched junction nucleotides: 10. Germline CDR1 LNHDA, CDR2 SQIVND (reference sequence). CDR3 length: 14 residues. CDR3 nucleotide sequence: TGTGCCAGTAGAGTCGTACAGGGGGCTTGGGGCTACACCTTC. Protein sequence: CASRVVQGAWGYTF.

This clonotype was counted ten times or more. The rearrangement links TRBV9 to TRBJ2-1; 11 nucleotides line up with TRBD2. Per germline, CDR1 SGDLS and CDR2 YYNGEE. V lost 6 bases, J lost 6 bases, and 8 bases stayed unmatched. The CDR3 totals 15 residues. The CDR3 coding sequence is TGTGCCAGCAACCCTAGCGGGGGGCCGCGCAATGAGCAGTTCTTC. As protein: CASNPSGGPRNEQFF. Complete variable domain (other parts from reference TRBV9 and TRBJ2-1): DSGVTQTPKHLITATGQRVTLRCSPRSGDLSVYWYQQSLDQGLQFLIQYYNGEERAKGNILERFSAQQFPDLHSELNLSSLELGDSALYFCASNPSGGPRNEQFFGPGTRLTVL.

The chain joins TRBV5-1 to TRBJ2-3, with 8 bases aligning to TRBD1. The length of the CDR3 is 15 residues. Germline V CDR1 and CDR2: SGHRS, YFSETQ. The ends lost 4 bases at V and 1 base at J; junction bases unmatched: 5. CDR3 coding DNA: TGCGCCAGCAGCCAGGAGGGACAGGGCACAGATACGCAGTATTTT. It translates to CASSQEGQGTDTQYF.

The chain joins TRBV2 to TRBJ1-4; 8 nucleotides align to TRBD1. The CDR3 runs to 15 residues. Trimming took 6 bases from V and 4 from J; bases not matched to a gene: 7. Germline V lookup: CDR1 SNHLY, CDR2 FYNNEI. DNA for the CDR3: TGTGCCAGCAGGCGGATGGACAGGGTTAATGAAAAACTGTTTTTT. Translating it yields CASRRMDRVNEKLFF.

In its sample, this clonotype was seen once. The V and J genes are TRBV20-1 and TRBJ2-4, with 8 bases lining up with TRBD1. The CDR3 contains 12 residues. Germline-derived CDR1 and CDR2 are DFQATT and SNEGSKA (reference sequence). V dropped 6 bases and J dropped 8; count of bases not matched to a gene: 6. The DNA of the CDR3 is TGCAGTGCCTTGACAGGGGCCGACATTCAGTACTTC. Protein: CSALTGADIQYF.